The 8 T cell receptor beta chains below were found in one sample sequenced in a study of regulatory T cells in long-lasting Graves disease. Arm-PCR with iRepertoire HTBI primers amplified the CDR3 regions for these TCR beta libraries. MiXCR, applied by TCRdb to the multiplex PCR reads, yields one record per CDR3 protein. The sample consists of about 330,000 distinct CDR3 sequences, roughly 16% of them appearing once. Time point meaning: newly diagnosed GD, antithyroid drugs for less than 3 months. Generation of the TCR library employed RNA extracted from PBMCs. The same data also went into a second study, on T cells in Graves' hyperthyroidism and ophthalmopathy.

Here the sequenced sample was peripheral blood mononuclear cells (PBMCs), taken at new diagnosis, from a patient treated with antithyroid drugs. The receptors were sampled from a woman in her late teens or twenties with Graves disease.

This chain connects TRBV6-2 or TRBV6-3 to TRBJ2-1; 13 bases align to TRBD2. After removal of 6 bases from V and 2 bases from J, the junction contained 10 bases not matched to a gene. Germline loops: CDR1 MNHEY, CDR2 SVGEGT. The CDR3 totals 18 residues. The chain's CDR3 is CASSTGLAGAPTYNEQFF. CDR3 nucleotide sequence: TGTGCCAGCAGCACCGGACTAGCGGGGGCCCCTACCTACAATGAGCAGTTCTTC.

This clonotype was recorded many times. This CDR3 is CASSSPYSGTSTDTQYF. The CDR3, as DNA: TGTGCCAGCAGCTCTCCTTATAGCGGAACTAGCACAGATACGCAGTATTTT. The rearrangement links TRBV7-6 to TRBJ2-3; perhaps TRBD2 as D (6 bases). V was pared by 4 bases and J by 0 bases, with 17 bases between. CDR1 and CDR2 from the germline V gene are SGHVS and FNYEAQ. The CDR3 has 17 residues.

In its sample, this clonotype was seen many times. The V gene is TRBV24-1, the J gene TRBJ2-3, with 8 positions matching TRBD2. V shed 4 bases, J shed 8 bases, and the junction held 10 bases outside the gene matches. The CDR3 spans 15 residues. Looked up from germline, CDR1 is KGHDR and CDR2 is SFDVKD. CDR3 sequence (DNA): TGTGCCACCAGTGACACTAGCGGACGCGAGGCTACGCAGTATTTT. This translates into CATSDTSGREATQYF.

V and J are TRBV20-1 and TRBJ1-3; 7 nucleotides line up with TRBD1. The CDR3 loop spans 15 amino acids. Germline CDR1 DFQATT, CDR2 SNEGSKA (reference sequence). V trimming: 5 bases; J trimming: 2 bases; junction bases outside the gene matches: 9. This CDR3 is CSAADREFAGNTIYF. The CDR3 DNA reads as TGCAGTGCTGCAGACAGGGAATTTGCTGGAAACACCATATATTTT.

Details on this clonotype: This may be a read error: a much more frequent sequence differs by one nucleotide. The V and J genes are TRBV6-5 and TRBJ2-5, with D possibly being TRBD1 or TRBD2 (5 bases each). The CDR3 spans 14 residues. V shed 2 bases and J shed 6 bases, with 13 bases lying between them. The germline V gene has CDR1 MNHEY and CDR2 SVGAGI. The CDR3 spells CASSYEWDVKTQYF. The CDR3 DNA reads as TGTGCCAGCAGTTACGAGTGGGACGTGAAGACCCAGTACTTC.

At least ten counts were recorded for this clonotype. The gene calls are TRBV7-6 and TRBJ2-1; the D is unclear. Trimming shortened V by 5 bases and J by 0 bases, and 14 bases separated the two germline ends. The CDR3 has 16 residues. The germline V gene encodes CDR1 SGHVS and CDR2 FNYEAQ. The CDR3 spells CASSPYGVSSYNEQFF. DNA of the CDR3: TGTGCCAGCAGCCCCTATGGGGTGAGCTCCTACAATGAGCAGTTCTTC.

This clonotype was counted many times. The chain employs TRBV6-1 and TRBJ2-1; TRBD2 matches 10 bases. V lost 9 bases to trimming and J lost 5 bases; unmatched junction nucleotides: 7. The CDR3 covers 14 residues. CDR1 and CDR2 (germline): MNHNS, SASEGT. CDR3 region: CASKSGLANNEQFF. The CDR3 bases are TGTGCCAGTAAGTCGGGACTAGCGAACAATGAGCAGTTCTTC.

The chain combines TRBV25-1 with TRBJ1-1; D is undetermined. This CDR3 region has 18 residues. CDR1 MGHDK and CDR2 SYGVNS come from the germline V gene. Trimming removed 1 base at V and 0 bases at J, with 18 bases between. The CDR3 DNA sequence: TGTGCCAGCAGTGAATGGGGTGAGGAGGGTAACATGAACACTGAAGCTTTCTTT. Its translation is CASSEWGEEGNMNTEAFF.